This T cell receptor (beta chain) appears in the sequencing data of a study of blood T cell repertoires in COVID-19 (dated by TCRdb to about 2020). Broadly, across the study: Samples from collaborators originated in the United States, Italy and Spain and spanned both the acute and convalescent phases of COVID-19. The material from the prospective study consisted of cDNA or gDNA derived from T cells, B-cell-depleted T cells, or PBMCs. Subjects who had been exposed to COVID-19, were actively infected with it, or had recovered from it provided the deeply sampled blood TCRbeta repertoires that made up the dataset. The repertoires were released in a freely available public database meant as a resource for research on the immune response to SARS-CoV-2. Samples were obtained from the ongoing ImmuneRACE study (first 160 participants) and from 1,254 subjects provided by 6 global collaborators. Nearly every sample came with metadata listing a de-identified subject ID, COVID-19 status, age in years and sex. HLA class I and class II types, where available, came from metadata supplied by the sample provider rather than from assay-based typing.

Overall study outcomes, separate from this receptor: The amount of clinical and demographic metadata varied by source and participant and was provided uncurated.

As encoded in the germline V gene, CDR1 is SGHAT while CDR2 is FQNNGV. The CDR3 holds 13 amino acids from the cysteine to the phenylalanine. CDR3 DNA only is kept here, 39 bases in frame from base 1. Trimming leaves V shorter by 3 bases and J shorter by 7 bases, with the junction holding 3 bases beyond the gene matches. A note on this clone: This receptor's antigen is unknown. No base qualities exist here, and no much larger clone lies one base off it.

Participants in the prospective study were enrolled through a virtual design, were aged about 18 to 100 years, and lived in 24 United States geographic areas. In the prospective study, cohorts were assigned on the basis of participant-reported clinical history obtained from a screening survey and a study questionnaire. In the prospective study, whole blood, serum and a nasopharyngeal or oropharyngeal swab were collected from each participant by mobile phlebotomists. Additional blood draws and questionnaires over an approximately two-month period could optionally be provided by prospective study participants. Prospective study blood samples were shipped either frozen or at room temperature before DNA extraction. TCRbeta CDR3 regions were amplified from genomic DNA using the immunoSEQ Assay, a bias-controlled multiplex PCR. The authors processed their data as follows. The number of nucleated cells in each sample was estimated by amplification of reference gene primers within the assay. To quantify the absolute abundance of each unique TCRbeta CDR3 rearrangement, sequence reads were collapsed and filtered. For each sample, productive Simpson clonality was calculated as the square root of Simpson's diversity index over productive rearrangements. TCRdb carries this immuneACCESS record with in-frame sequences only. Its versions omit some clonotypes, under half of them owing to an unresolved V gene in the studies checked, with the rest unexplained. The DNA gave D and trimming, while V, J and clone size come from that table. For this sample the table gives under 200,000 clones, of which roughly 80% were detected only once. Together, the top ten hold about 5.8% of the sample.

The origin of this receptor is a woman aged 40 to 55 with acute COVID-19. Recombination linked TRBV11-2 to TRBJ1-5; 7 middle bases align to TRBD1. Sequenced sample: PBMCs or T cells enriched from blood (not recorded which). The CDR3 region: CASSFDRDQPQHF. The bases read TGTGCCAGCAGCTTCGACAGGGACCAGCCCCAGCATTTT.